The rows below give T cell receptor beta chains drawn from one sample of a study of tumor and adjacent non-tumor tissue in lung cancer. In TCRdb, the multiplex PCR reads were re-called with MiXCR into one record per CDR3 protein. The table shows around 99,000 distinct CDR3 sequences, with roughly 74% occurring only once. Sequences were obtained from lung tumor tissue. The source is a woman aged 60-70 years with non-small cell lung cancer. CDR3s include the opening cysteine and the closing phenylalanine or tryptophan. The D gene is left open where the match is weak. Size is omitted from some rows. Given values are once, few, many or a class for expanded clones.

D gene	V gene	clone size	J gene	CDR3 protein	CDR3 DNA
.	TRBV13	once	TRBJ2-7	CASCLGVEITYKQYF	TGTGCCAGCTGCTTAGGAGTGGAGATTACCTACAAGCAGTACTTC
.	TRBV28	.	TRBJ2-3	CVSSFNRRGFGLTDTQYF	TGTGTCAGCAGTTTCAACCGCCGGGGCTTCGGACTCACAGATACGCAGTATTTT
.	TRBV10-1	many	TRBJ1-5	CASRGDRPGNQPQHF	TGCGCCAGCAGGGGAGACAGGCCGGGGAATCAGCCCCAGCATTTT
TRBD2	TRBV10-1	.	TRBJ2-1	CASSSGGNDEQFF	TGCGCCAGCAGTAGCGGGGGAAATGACGAACAGTTCTTC
TRBD1	TRBV11-2	.	TRBJ1-2	CASSLVWDSPHEYTF	TGTGCCAGCAGCTTAGTATGGGACAGCCCGCATGAGTACACCTTC
.	TRBV6-2/TRBV6-3	.	TRBJ2-1	CASINPQGISNEQFF	TGTGCCAGCATTAACCCTCAGGGGATATCTAATGAGCAGTTCTTC
.	TRBV11-2	few	TRBJ2-7	CASSPSAGSYYEQYF	TGTGCCAGCAGCCCGAGCGCGGGGAGTTACTACGAGCAGTACTTC
TRBD1	TRBV11-1	.	TRBJ2-1	CASSSRGRGDEQFF	TGTGCCAGCAGCTCCAGGGGGCGCGGGGATGAGCAGTTCTTC
TRBD1	TRBV11-1	.	TRBJ2-1	CANILLGTGFNEEFF	TGTGCCAACATCTTATTGGGGACAGGTTTCAATGAGGAGTTCTTC
.	TRBV6-2/TRBV6-3	once	TRBJ2-1	CASSSVRSYNEQSF	TGTGCCAGCAGTTCCGTGAGGTCCTACAATGAGCAGTCCTTC
.	TRBV6-5	.	TRBJ1-6	CASRSDKGRSPLQF	TGTGCCAGCAGATCGGACAAGGGACGTTCACCCCTCCAATTT
.	TRBV5-1	once	TRBJ1-1	CASSLTSRQGTEAFF	TGCGCCAGCAGCCTCACCTCACGCCAGGGCACTGAAGCTTTCTTT
.	TRBV4-3	once	TRBJ2-7	CASSQERNNEQYF	TGCGCCAGCAGCCAAGAAAGGAATAACGAGCAGTACTTC
.	TRBV12-3/TRBV12-4	once	TRBJ1-2	CASTKTGLNYGYTF	TGTGCCAGCACCAAGACAGGACTTAACTATGGCTATACCTTC
.	TRBV4-1	once	TRBJ1-3	CASSPRGSGKTIYF	TGCGCCAGCAGCCCGCGAGGTTCTGGAAAGACCATATATTTT
TRBD1	TRBV11-2	many	TRBJ2-7	CASSSRTGPSYEQYF	TGTGCCAGCAGCTCCCGGACAGGACCCTCCTACGAGCAGTACTTC
.	TRBV20-1	.	TRBJ1-6	CSARGIDRGNDSPLHF	TGCAGTGCTAGAGGGATCGATAGGGGGAACGATTCACCCCTCCACTTT
.	TRBV28	few	TRBJ1-5	CASNSRDQPQHF	TGTGCCAGTAACAGTAGGGATCAGCCCCAGCATTTT
.	TRBV24-1	.	TRBJ2-1	CTTSAPGYDEQFF	TGTACGACCAGTGCCCCAGGGTATGATGAGCAGTTCTTC
TRBD2	TRBV11-2	few	TRBJ2-7	CASSLVLAGPSYDQYF	TGTGCCAGTAGCTTAGTATTAGCGGGGCCCTCCTACGATCAGTACTTC
.	TRBV11-2	.	TRBJ2-3	CESSSTDMQYF	TGTGAAAGCAGCTCAACAGATATGCAGTATTTT
TRBD2	TRBV6-2/TRBV6-3	.	TRBJ2-1	CASTSPVIAGRGNEQFF	TGTGCCAGCACCAGTCCCGTTATAGCGGGGAGGGGCAATGAGCAGTTCTTC
.	TRBV28	.	TRBJ2-2	CASSRSGQANTGELFF	TGTGCCAGCAGTCGGTCCGGGCAGGCAAACACCGGGGAGCTGTTTTTT
.	TRBV11-3	.	TRBJ2-7	CASNLWQGTSYEQYF	TGTGCCAGCAACTTGTGGCAGGGGACTTCTTACGAGCAATACTTC
.	TRBV11-1	.	TRBJ2-1	CASRLGGSERFF	TGTGCAAGCCGCCTAGGGGGGAGCGAGCGGTTCTTC
.	TRBV19	.	TRBJ1-4	CASSTGRVTRATNEKLFF	TGTGCCAGTAGTACTGGAAGGGTTACAAGGGCAACTAATGAAAAACTGTTTTTT
.	TRBV11-2	many	TRBJ2-1	CASSSSGLRSYNEQFF	TGTGCCAGCAGCTCCTCAGGGTTGAGGTCCTACAATGAGCAGTTCTTC
.	TRBV4-3	few	TRBJ2-6	CASSHERGANVLTF	TGCGCCAGCAGCCATGAACGCGGGGCTAACGTCCTGACTTTC
.	TRBV11-2	.	TRBJ1-6	CANSLESSNSPLHF	TGTGCCAACAGCTTAGAATCAAGCAATTCACCCCTCCACTTT
TRBD1	TRBV10-3	medium-sized	TRBJ1-1	CAISQGAREAFF	TGTGCCATCAGCCAGGGGGCCCGTGAAGCTTTCTTT
TRBD1	TRBV12-5	.	TRBJ1-5	CASANADRDLYQPQHF	TGTGCTAGTGCCAACGCCGACAGGGACCTATATCAGCCCCAGCATTTT
TRBD2	TRBV20-1	.	TRBJ2-3	CSTGLAGGADTQCF	TGCAGTACCGGACTAGCGGGAGGGGCAGATACGCAGTGTTTT
TRBD1	TRBV6-1	.	TRBJ1-5	CASSSDRGSAQHF	TGTGCCAGCAGTTCCGACAGGGGCTCGGCCCAGCATTTT
.	TRBV6-1	.	TRBJ1-5	CACKSNRDGQPQHF	TGTGCCTGCAAAAGCAACAGGGACGGTCAGCCCCAGCATTTT
.	TRBV11-2	.	TRBJ2-6	CASSNQYGAKVLAF	TGTGCCAGCAGCAACCAGTATGGGGCCAAAGTCCTGGCTTTC
.	TRBV6-2/TRBV6-3	.	TRBJ2-3	CASLSGKRGSTDTQYF	TGTGCTAGCCTGAGCGGAAAGAGGGGGAGCACAGATACGCAGTATTTT
.	TRBV24-1	once	TRBJ1-1	CTTSAQRCTEAFF	TGTACCACCAGTGCCCAACGGTGCACTGAAGCTTTCTTT
.	TRBV29-1	.	TRBJ2-5	CSAEGVGATQYF	TGCAGCGCGGAGGGGGTAGGCGCGACCCAGTACTTC
.	TRBV28	.	TRBJ2-3	CASSRGLSTDMQYF	TGTGCCAGCAGCCGCGGGTTAAGCACAGATATGCAGTATTTT
TRBD2	TRBV4-3	.	TRBJ2-1	CASTPAATSGGLDEQFF	TGCGCCAGCACCCCAGCCGCGACTAGCGGCGGTCTTGATGAGCAGTTCTTC
.	TRBV20-1	few	TRBJ2-7	CSARDWEVGAYEQYF	TGCAGTGCTAGAGATTGGGAAGTAGGGGCCTATGAGCAGTACTTC
.	TRBV10-3	.	TRBJ1-3	CAIEPGLYAGNTIYF	TGTGCCATCGAGCCAGGGTTGTATGCTGGAAACACCATATATTTT
.	TRBV20-1	many	TRBJ1-1	CSALGEFMNTEAFF	TGCAGTGCCCTGGGGGAGTTCATGAACACTGAAGCTTTCTTT
.	TRBV12-3/TRBV12-4	.	TRBJ2-7	CANSILGLYGRDSYVQYF	TGTGCCAACAGCATACTCGGTTTATACGGGCGCGACTCCTACGTGCAGTACTTT
.	TRBV20-1	.	TRBJ2-2	CSAKGLGQGITGELSF	TGCAGTGCTAAAGGTTTGGGGCAGGGGATCACCGGGGAGCTGTCTTTT
TRBD2	TRBV12-3/TRBV12-4	many	TRBJ2-4	CASSSGLAGLYF	TGTGCCAGCAGCTCGGGACTAGCGGGATTGTACTTC
.	TRBV5-1	.	TRBJ1-3	CASSLGIGTESSGNTIYF	TGCGCCAGCAGCTTGGGGATAGGGACGGAAAGCTCTGGAAACACCATATATTTT
.	TRBV5-4	.	TRBJ1-2	CASSYESEGKGTF	TGTGCCAGCAGCTATGAGTCCGAAGGGAAGGGGACCTTC
.	TRBV5-6	.	TRBJ2-7	CASSPRAGSHEQYF	TGTGCCAGCAGCCCGCGGGCAGGGAGCCACGAGCAGTACTTC
.	TRBV11-2	.	TRBJ2-3	CASSLGSQVSTDTQYF	TGTGCTAGCAGCTTAGGATCACAGGTTAGCACAGATACGCAGTATTTT
.	TRBV4-1	.	TRBJ1-5	CASWYSVRTENQPQHF	TGCGCCAGCTGGTACTCCGTCAGGACAGAAAATCAGCCCCAGCATTTT
TRBD1	TRBV11-2	.	TRBJ2-1	CARVPGTGYGEQFF	TGTGCCAGAGTTCCAGGGACAGGGTATGGTGAGCAGTTCTTC
.	TRBV6-6	once	TRBJ2-7	CASSQGRFLDGAQYF	TGTGCCAGCAGCCAGGGACGGTTCCTGGATGGCGCGCAATACTTC
.	TRBV10-3	.	TRBJ2-7	CAISERSRDDDQYF	TGTGCCATCAGTGAGCGAAGCCGGGACGACGATCAGTACTTC
TRBD2	TRBV6-5	.	TRBJ2-3	CASNVAGPSTDTQYF	TGTGCCAGTAATGTAGCGGGACCCAGCACAGATACGCAGTATTTT
.	TRBV4-3	.	TRBJ2-1	CTSSQYPRGMNEQFF	TGCACCAGCAGCCAATATCCAAGGGGGATGAATGAGCAGTTCTTC
.	TRBV4-3	.	TRBJ2-7	CASRQDLGSYEQYF	TGCGCCAGCCGCCAAGATTTGGGATCCTACGAGCAGTACTTC
.	TRBV12-3/TRBV12-4	few	TRBJ2-1	CASSLRHRRNEQFF	TGTGCCAGCAGTTTGCGGCACAGACGCAATGAGCAGTTCTTC
.	TRBV20-1	.	TRBJ2-1	CSAQRGPGYNVQFF	TGCAGTGCTCAAAGAGGGCCCGGCTACAATGTGCAGTTCTTC
.	TRBV6-5	.	TRBJ2-7	CASHTTLSAILTYEQYF	TGTGCCAGTCACACCACACTTAGCGCGATCCTGACCTACGAGCAGTACTTC